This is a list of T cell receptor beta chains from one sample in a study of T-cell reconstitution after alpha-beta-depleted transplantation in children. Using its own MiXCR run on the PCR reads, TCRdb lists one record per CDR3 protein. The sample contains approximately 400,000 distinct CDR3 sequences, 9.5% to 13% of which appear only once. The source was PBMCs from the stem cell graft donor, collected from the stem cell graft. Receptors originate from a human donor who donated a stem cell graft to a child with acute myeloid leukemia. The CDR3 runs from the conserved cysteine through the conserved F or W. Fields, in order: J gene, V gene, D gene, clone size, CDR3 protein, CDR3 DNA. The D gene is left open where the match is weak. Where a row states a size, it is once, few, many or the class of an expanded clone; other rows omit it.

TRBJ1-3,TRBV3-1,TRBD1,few,CASSQTSATGKGNTIYF,TGTGCCAGCAGCCAAACCTCCGCGACAGGGAAGGGAAACACCATATATTTT
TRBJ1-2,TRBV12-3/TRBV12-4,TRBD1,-,CASSPTGQGLAYGYTF,TGTGCCAGCAGTCCAACGGGACAGGGGTTAGCCTATGGCTACACCTTC
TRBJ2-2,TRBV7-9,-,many,CASSQDRNTGELFF,TGTGCCAGCAGCCAAGACAGGAACACCGGGGAGCTGTTTTTT
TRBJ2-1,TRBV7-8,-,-,CASTPVVLGINSGSYNEQFF,TGTGCCAGCACCCCCGTGGTATTAGGGATTAATTCGGGGTCCTACAATGAGCAGTTCTTC
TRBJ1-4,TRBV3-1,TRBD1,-,CASSQGDRAEKLFF,TGTGCCAGCAGCCAAGGGGACAGGGCCGAAAAACTGTTTTTT
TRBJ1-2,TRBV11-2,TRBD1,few,CASSPRTGFNYGYTF,TGTGCCAGCAGCCCCCGGACAGGGTTTAACTATGGCTACACCTTC
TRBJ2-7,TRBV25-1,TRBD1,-,CAGGQGYEQYF,TGTGCCGGGGGACAGGGCTACGAGCAGTACTTC
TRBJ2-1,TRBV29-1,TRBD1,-,CSVAAGQGLNEQFF,TGCAGCGTCGCCGCGGGACAGGGACTCAATGAGCAGTTCTTC
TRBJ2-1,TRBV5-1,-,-,CASSFSRSDEQFF,TGCGCCAGCAGCTTTTCCAGGTCGGATGAGCAGTTCTTC
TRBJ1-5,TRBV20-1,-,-,CSAGGGQGNSNQPQHF,TGCAGTGCTGGAGGAGGACAAGGAAATAGCAATCAGCCCCAGCATTTT
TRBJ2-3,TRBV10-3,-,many,CAIREGQFSTDTQYF,TGTGCCATCAGAGAAGGACAGTTTAGCACAGATACGCAGTATTTT
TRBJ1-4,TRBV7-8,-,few,CASSLMGDVGYEKLFF,TGTGCCAGCAGCTTAATGGGGGATGTTGGGTATGAAAAACTGTTTTTT
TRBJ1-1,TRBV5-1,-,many,CASSVLWVNTEAFF,TGCGCCAGCAGCGTCCTTTGGGTGAACACTGAAGCTTTCTTT
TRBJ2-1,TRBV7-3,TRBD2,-,CASSRTFTSGGPDEQFF,TGTGCCAGCAGCCGAACATTCACTAGCGGGGGTCCCGATGAGCAGTTCTTC
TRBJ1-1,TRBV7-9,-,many,CASSTSDKQNTEAFF,TGTGCCAGCAGCACCTCAGACAAGCAAAACACTGAAGCTTTCTTT
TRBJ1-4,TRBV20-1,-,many,CSAHNSATNEKLFF,TGCAGTGCTCATAACAGTGCAACTAATGAAAAACTGTTTTTT
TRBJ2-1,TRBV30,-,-,CAWNAGSSYNEQFF,TGTGCCTGGAATGCAGGGTCCTCCTACAATGAGCAGTTCTTC
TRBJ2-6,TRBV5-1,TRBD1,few,CASSPGTDWSGANVLTF,TGCGCCAGCAGCCCCGGGACAGATTGGTCCGGGGCCAACGTCCTGACTTTC
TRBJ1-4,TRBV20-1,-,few,CSARDLGARVVEKLFF,TGCAGTGCTAGAGATCTCGGGGCCAGGGTCGTTGAAAAACTGTTTTTT
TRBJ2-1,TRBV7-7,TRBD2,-,CASSLTPGGSSSYNEQFF,TGTGCTAGCAGCTTGACCCCCGGCGGGAGTAGCTCCTACAATGAGCAGTTCTTC
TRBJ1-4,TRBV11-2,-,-,CASSLGEGEKLFF,TGTGCCAGCAGCTTAGGGGAGGGAGAAAAACTGTTTTTT
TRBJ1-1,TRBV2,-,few,CASSEDYQNTEAFF,TGTGCCAGCAGTGAAGATTATCAGAACACTGAAGCTTTCTTT
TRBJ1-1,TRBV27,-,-,CASRPLGQNTEAFF,TGTGCCAGCAGGCCTTTGGGACAGAACACTGAAGCTTTCTTT
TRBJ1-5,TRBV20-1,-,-,CSARDLSRVSNQPQHF,TGCAGTGCTAGAGATCTTTCCCGAGTTTCGAATCAGCCCCAGCATTTT
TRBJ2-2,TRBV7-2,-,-,CASRRGAGARGELFF,TGTGCCAGCCGCCGGGGGGCGGGTGCTAGGGGGGAGCTGTTTTTT
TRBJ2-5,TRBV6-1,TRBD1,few,CASRRGQGTYRETQYF,TGTGCCAGCAGGAGAGGACAGGGTACCTATAGAGAGACCCAGTACTTC
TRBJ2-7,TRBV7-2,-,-,CASSWGTYYEQYF,TGTGCCAGCAGCTGGGGGACTTACTACGAGCAGTACTTC
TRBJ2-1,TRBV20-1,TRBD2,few,CSAGGLAGRNEQFF,TGCAGTGCGGGTGGACTAGCGGGAAGGAATGAGCAGTTCTTC
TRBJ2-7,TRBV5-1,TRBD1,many,CASSKTTGGLYEQYF,TGCGCCAGCAGCAAGACGACAGGGGGTCTCTACGAGCAGTACTTC
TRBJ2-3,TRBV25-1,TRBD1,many,CASSDYGQGTDTQYF,TGTGCCAGCAGTGACTATGGACAGGGAACAGATACGCAGTATTTT
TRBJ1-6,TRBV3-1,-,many,CASSQVGAYNSPLHF,TGTGCCAGCAGCCAAGTGGGCGCGTATAATTCACCCCTCCACTTT
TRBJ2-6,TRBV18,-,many,CASSPSMGGANVLTF,TGTGCCAGCTCACCGTCTATGGGTGGGGCCAACGTCCTGACTTTC
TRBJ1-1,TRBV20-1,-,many,CSARSGRVTEAFF,TGCAGTGCTAGAAGTGGCAGGGTTACTGAAGCTTTCTTT
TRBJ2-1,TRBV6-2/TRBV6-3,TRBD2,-,CASNQEPGLATYNEQFF,TGTGCCAGCAACCAAGAACCGGGACTAGCGACCTACAATGAGCAGTTCTTC
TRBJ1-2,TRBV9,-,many,CASSVARVSYGYTF,TGTGCCAGCAGCGTAGCGAGGGTCTCCTATGGCTACACCTTC
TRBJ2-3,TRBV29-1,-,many,CSVGQTPGADTQYF,TGCAGCGTTGGACAGACCCCGGGCGCAGATACGCAGTATTTT
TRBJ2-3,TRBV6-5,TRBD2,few,CASSLLGLAGVRTDTQYF,TGTGCCAGCAGTTTACTCGGGCTAGCGGGGGTACGCACAGATACGCAGTATTTT
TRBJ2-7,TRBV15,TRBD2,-,CATSRDRGLAGGTATYEQYF,TGTGCCACCAGCAGAGATCGTGGACTAGCGGGAGGAACGGCCACCTACGAGCAGTACTTC
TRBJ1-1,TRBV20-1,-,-,CSAEATNTEAFF,TGCAGTGCGGAGGCAACGAACACTGAAGCTTTCTTT
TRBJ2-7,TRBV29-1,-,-,CSVGGNRVKGQYF,TGCAGCGTTGGGGGCAACAGGGTAAAAGGCCAGTACTTC
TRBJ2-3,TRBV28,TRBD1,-,CASSLEGGLGTDTQYF,TGTGCCAGCAGTTTAGAAGGGGGCCTAGGCACAGATACGCAGTATTTT
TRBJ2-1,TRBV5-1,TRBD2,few,CASSSPGLATANEQFF,TGCGCCAGCAGCTCCCCGGGACTAGCGACCGCCAATGAGCAGTTCTTC
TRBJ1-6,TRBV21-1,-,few,CASSKGDRTRKDSPLHF,TGTGCCAGCAGCAAAGGGGACAGGACTCGTAAGGATTCACCCCTCCACTTT
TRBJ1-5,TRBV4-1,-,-,CASSQDWAFSNQPQHF,TGCGCCAGCAGCCAAGACTGGGCGTTCAGCAATCAGCCCCAGCATTTT
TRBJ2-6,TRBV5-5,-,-,CASSPSADYSGANVLTF,TGTGCCAGCAGTCCCTCGGCGGACTACTCTGGGGCCAACGTCCTGACTTTC
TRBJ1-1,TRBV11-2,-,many,CASSLALDTEAFF,TGTGCCAGCAGCTTAGCTCTGGACACTGAAGCTTTCTTT
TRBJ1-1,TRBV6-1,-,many,CASSANGGGTEAFF,TGTGCCAGCAGCGCAAACGGGGGGGGCACTGAAGCTTTCTTT
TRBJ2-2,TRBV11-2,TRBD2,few,CASSLVGGGANTGELFF,TGTGCCAGCAGCTTAGTTGGCGGGGGGGCGAACACCGGGGAGCTGTTTTTT
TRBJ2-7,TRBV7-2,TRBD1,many,CATKLRPGGGGEQYF,TGTGCCACTAAATTAAGACCAGGGGGCGGTGGCGAGCAGTACTTC
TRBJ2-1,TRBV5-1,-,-,CASSFGVLAYNEQFF,TGCGCCAGCAGCTTTGGGGTTCTAGCCTACAATGAGCAGTTCTTC
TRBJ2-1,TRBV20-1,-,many,CSAVSSYNEQFF,TGCAGTGCGGTCTCTTCCTACAATGAGCAGTTCTTC
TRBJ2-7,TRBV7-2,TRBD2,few,CASSSRLAGVSYEQYF,TGTGCCAGCAGCTCCCGACTAGCGGGAGTATCCTACGAGCAGTACTTC
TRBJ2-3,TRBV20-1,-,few,CSARGLGRTLTDTQYF,TGCAGTGCTAGGGGGTTAGGACGAACACTCACAGATACGCAGTATTTT